This T cell receptor beta chain comes out of a study of metastatic and nonmetastatic thyroid tumors (dated by TCRdb to about 2020). For the wider study: The researchers compared repertoires between peripheral blood samples and tumor or nodule tissue samples from patients with malignant or benign thyroid disease.

This clone was seen more than once but under ten times. Its antigen has not been determined. Per-base quality was not reported, and no clone a single base away is much larger than it. What the work shows at the level of the full study, not this receptor alone: TCR beta diversity was reported as significantly higher in malignant tumors than in benign nodules, in both blood and tumor samples.

Before undergoing thyroid surgery, none of the patients had been given any kind of treatment. Using T-cell receptor beta sequencing, the study looked back at clinical samples from patients collected from about 2011 to 2018. The method was PCR. Sequencing was performed on an Illumina HiSeq 4000. The TCR beta-chain CDR3 region of each patient was profiled by high-throughput sequencing. The source study handled its data this way. Drawing on CDR3 differences between clinicopathological groups, the researchers built a classifier meant to tell apart patients with distant-metastatic papillary thyroid cancer. Repertoire diversity was assessed with the Shannon index, and tumor-blood repertoire similarity with the Morisita-Horn index. TCRdb itself trimmed the public reads at Q25 with fastp, ran MiXCR and retained productive beta chains. TCRdb, not the authors, supplied the V and J calls. For this sample there are several thousand clones; approximately 29% appear just once. Of the sample, around 9.6% falls within the top ten clones.

Via the germline V gene, CDR1 is MNHNS and CDR2 SASEGT. The CDR3 spans 13 residues, from the cysteine through the phenylalanine. CDR3 DNA is the only sequence kept; it has 39 bases, read in frame from the first base. V sheds 8 bases and J sheds 6 bases, leaving 16 bases between their ends. This TCR was sampled from a female donor with papillary thyroid cancer or a benign thyroid nodule (not recorded which). Some clones in this sample may be carry-over from other donors' samples. The rearranged segments are TRBV6-1 and TRBJ1-1; no confident D gene assignment can be made. The specimen sequenced was tumor tissue. CDR3 sequence: CASGRTGGAEAFF. The nucleotides read TGTGCCAGCGGGAGGACGGGCGGGGCTGAAGCTTTCTTT.